This T cell receptor (beta chain) comes out of a study of human T cells and chemical hapten exposure. MiXCR, run by TCRdb on the RACE reads, gives a single entry per CDR3 protein. The data contain about 140,000 distinct CDR3 sequences, about 11% of them seen just once; the ten biggest clones take up around 1.4%. This clonotype occurred many times. The CDR3 is 15 residues long. Germline trimming cut 7 bases from V and 2 bases from J; bases unmatched to any gene: 5. The time point: patch test 2, 6 weeks after DPC sensitization. Treatment: therapeutic diphenylcyclopropenone sensitization with weekly scalp DPC.

The sequence came from a woman in her fifties or sixties with alopecia areata. Some clones in this sample may be carry-over from other donors' samples. Here the sequenced sample was whole blood, taken in connection with sensitization to the hapten diphenylcyclopropenone (DPC). The chain is built from TRBV12-3 or TRBV12-4 and TRBJ2-6; 7 positions agree with TRBD1. The CDR3 spells CASTRQGPGANVLTF. For the CDR3, the DNA is TGTGCCAGCACCCGACAGGGCCCTGGGGCCAACGTCCTGACTTTC.